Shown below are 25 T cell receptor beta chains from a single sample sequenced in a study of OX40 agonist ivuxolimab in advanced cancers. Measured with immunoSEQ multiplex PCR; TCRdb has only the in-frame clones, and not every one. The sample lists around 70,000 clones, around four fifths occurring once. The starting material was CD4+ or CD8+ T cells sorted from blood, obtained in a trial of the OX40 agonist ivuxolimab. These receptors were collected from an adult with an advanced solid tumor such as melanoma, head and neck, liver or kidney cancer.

The CDR3 spells CASSEQNTDTQYF. The CDR3 DNA follows: TGTGCCAGTAGTGAACAGAACACAGATACGCAGTATTTT. This chain uses TRBV19 with TRBJ2-3; D gene unclear. V dropped 5 bases and J dropped 2 bases, with 8 bases sitting between them. Germline loops: CDR1 LNHDA, CDR2 SQIVND (reference sequence). This CDR3 is 13 amino acids long.

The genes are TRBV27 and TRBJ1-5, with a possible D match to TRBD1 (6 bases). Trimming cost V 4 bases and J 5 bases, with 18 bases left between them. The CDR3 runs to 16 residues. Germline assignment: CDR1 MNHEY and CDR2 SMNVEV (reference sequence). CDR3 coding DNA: TGTGCCAGCAGTTCCGCCGGGACACCGCACGATCAGCCCCAGCATTTT. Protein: CASSSAGTPHDQPQHF.

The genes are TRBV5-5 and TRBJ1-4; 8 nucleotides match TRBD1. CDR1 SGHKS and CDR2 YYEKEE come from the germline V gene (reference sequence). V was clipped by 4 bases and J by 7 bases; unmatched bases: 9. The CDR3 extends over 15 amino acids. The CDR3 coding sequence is TGTGCCAGCAGCAGACAGGGGCTGATGGGTGAAAAACTGTTTTTT. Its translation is CASSRQGLMGEKLFF. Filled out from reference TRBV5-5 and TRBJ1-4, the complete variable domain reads DAGVTQSPTHLIKTRGQQVTLRCSPISGHKSVSWYQQVLGQGPQFIFQYYEKEERGRGNFPDRFSARQFPNYSSELNVNALLLGDSALYLCASSRQGLMGEKLFFGSGTQLSVL.

The CDR3 here is CASARGGSTDTQYF. The CDR3 nucleotides read TGTGCCAGCGCCAGGGGCGGAAGCACAGATACGCAGTATTTT. V usage is TRBV5-8 and J usage is TRBJ2-3; weak D call: TRBD1 (6 bases). The CDR3 covers 14 residues. V gave up 7 bases and J gave up 0 bases, with 12 bases separating them. CDR1 and CDR2 (germline): SGHTS, YDEGEE.

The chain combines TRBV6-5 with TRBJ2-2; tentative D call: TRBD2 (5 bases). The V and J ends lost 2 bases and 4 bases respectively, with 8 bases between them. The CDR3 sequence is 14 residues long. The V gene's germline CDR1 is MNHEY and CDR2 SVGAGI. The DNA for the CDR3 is TGTGCCAGCAGTTACGGGCTAGCCACCGGGGAGCTGTTTTTT. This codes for CASSYGLATGELFF.

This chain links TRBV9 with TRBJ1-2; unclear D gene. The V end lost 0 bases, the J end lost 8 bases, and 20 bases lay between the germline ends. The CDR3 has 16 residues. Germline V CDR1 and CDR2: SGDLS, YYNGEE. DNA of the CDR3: TGTGCCAGCAGCGTAGGGGAGGCCCGGACCTTGGGGGGCTACACCTTC. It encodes CASSVGEARTLGGYTF.

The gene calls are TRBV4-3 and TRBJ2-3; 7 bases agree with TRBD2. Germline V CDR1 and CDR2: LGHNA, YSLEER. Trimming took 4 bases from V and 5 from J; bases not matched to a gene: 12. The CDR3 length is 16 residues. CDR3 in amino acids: CASSPYMGGEGDTQYF. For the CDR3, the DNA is TGCGCCAGCAGCCCCTATATGGGGGGGGAAGGAGATACGCAGTATTTT.

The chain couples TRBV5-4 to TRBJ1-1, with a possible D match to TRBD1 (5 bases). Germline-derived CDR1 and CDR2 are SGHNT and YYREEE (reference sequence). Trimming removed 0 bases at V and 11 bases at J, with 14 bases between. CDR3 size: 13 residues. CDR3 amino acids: CASSLGSPGRAFF. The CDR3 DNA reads TGTGCCAGCAGCTTGGGGTCACCGGGACGGGCTTTCTTT.

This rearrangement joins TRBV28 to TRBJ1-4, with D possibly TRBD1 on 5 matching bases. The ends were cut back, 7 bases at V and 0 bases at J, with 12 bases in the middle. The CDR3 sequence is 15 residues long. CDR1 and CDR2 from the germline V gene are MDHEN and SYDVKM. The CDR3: CASTDSPATNEKLFF. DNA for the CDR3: TGTGCCAGCACCGACAGCCCAGCAACTAATGAAAAACTGTTTTTT.

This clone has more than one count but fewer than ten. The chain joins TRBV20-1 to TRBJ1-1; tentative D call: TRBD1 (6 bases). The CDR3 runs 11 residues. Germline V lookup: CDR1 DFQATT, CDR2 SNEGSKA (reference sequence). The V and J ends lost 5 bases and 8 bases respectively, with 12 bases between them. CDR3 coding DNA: TGCAGTGCTCCCAGGGGCTTCGAAGCTTTCTTT. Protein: CSAPRGFEAFF.

CDR3 bases: TGTGCCAGCAGTTGGGGGAGAGGACAGGGTCGAGGAGAGACCCAGTACTTC. Translation: CASSWGRGQGRGETQYF. The chain uses TRBV28 and TRBJ2-5; 8 nucleotides match TRBD1. The CDR3 is 17 residues long. Germline assignment: CDR1 MDHEN and CDR2 SYDVKM. The ends lost 4 bases at V and 4 bases at J; junction bases unmatched: 14.

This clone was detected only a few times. CDR3 DNA: TGTGCCAGCAGTTTTAGAGGGGATAATTCACCCCTCCACTTT. This sequence encodes CASSFRGDNSPLHF. The V and J genes are TRBV6-5 and TRBJ1-6, with TRBD1 as a possible D gene (5 bases). Looked up from germline, CDR1 is MNHEY and CDR2 is SVGAGI. The CDR3 extends over 14 amino acids. Trimming took off 4 bases at V and 5 bases at J, with 9 bases between the two ends.

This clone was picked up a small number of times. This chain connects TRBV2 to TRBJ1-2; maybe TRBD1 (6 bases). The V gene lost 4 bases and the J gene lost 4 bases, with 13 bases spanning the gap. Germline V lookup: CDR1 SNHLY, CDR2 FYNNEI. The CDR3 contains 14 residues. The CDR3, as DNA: TGTGCCAGCAGTGTTTGGGGGGCGAGCTATGGCTACACCTTC. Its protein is CASSVWGASYGYTF.

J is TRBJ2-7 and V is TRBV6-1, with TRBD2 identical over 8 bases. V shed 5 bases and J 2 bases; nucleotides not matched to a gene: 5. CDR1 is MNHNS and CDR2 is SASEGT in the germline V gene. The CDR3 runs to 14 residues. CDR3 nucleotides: TGTGCCAGCAGTCTGAGCGGGGGAGCCTACGAGCAGTACGTC. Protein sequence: CASSLSGGAYEQYV.

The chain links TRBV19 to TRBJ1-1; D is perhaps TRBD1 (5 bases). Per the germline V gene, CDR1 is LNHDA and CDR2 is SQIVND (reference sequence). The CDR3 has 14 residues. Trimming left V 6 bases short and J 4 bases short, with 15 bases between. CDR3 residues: CASRLQAPATEAFF. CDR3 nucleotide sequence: TGTGCCAGTAGGTTACAGGCCCCGGCCACTGAAGCTTTCTTT.

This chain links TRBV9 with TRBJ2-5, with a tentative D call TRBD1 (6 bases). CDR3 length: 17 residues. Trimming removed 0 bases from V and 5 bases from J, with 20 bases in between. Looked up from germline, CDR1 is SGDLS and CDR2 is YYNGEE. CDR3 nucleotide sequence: TGTGCCAGCAGCGTAGTGCCCGGGACAAACGGGATCGAGACCCAGTACTTC. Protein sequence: CASSVVPGTNGIETQYF.

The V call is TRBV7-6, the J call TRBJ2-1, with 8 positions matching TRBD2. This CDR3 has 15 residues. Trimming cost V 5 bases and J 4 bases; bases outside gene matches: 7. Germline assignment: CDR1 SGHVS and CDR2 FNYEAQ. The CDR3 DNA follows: TGTGCCAGCAGCCAGAGCGGGAGTCCATACAATGAGCAGTTCTTC. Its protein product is CASSQSGSPYNEQFF.

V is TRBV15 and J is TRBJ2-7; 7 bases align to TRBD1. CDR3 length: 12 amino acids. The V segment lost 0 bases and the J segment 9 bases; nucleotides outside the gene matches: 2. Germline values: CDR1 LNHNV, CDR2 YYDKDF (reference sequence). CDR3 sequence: CATSREPGGQYF. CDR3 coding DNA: TGTGCCACCAGCAGAGAACCAGGGGGGCAGTACTTC.

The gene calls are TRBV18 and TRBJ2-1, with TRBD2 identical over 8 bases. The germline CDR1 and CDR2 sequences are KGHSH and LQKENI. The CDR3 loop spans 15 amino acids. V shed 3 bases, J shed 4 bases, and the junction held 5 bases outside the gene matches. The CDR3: CASSPLRGDYNEQFF. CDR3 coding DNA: TGTGCCAGCTCACCGTTGCGGGGGGATTACAATGAGCAGTTCTTC.

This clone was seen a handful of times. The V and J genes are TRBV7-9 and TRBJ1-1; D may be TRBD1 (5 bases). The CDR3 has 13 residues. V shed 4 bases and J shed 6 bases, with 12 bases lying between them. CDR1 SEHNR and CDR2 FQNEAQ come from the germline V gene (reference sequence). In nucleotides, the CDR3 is TGTGCCAGCAGCTCCCCCTGGGGGTCTGAAGCTTTCTTT. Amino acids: CASSSPWGSEAFF.

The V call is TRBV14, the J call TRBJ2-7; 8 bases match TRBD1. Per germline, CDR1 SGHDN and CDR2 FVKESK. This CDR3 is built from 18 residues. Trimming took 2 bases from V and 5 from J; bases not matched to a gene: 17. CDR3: CASSQTGGQGNLRNEQYV. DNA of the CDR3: TGTGCCAGCAGCCAAACAGGCGGACAGGGAAATTTGCGGAACGAGCAGTACGTC.

The CDR3 region is CASSLGTGAKSPLHF. Here the CDR3 DNA reads TGTGCCAGCAGCCTTGGCACAGGGGCGAAATCACCCCTCCACTTT. The chain joins TRBV5-6 to TRBJ1-6; 7 bases fit TRBD1. In germline, CDR1 is SGHDT, CDR2 YYEEEE. This CDR3 region has 15 residues. V lost 4 bases, J lost 10 bases, and 11 bases stayed unmatched.

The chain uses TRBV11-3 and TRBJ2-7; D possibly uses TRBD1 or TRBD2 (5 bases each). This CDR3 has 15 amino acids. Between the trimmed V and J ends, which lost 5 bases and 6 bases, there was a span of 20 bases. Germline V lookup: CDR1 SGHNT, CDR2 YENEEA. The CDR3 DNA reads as TGTGCCAGCAGCCCACAGTCGGGGCGACCCCTCGAGCAGTACTTC. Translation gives CASSPQSGRPLEQYF.

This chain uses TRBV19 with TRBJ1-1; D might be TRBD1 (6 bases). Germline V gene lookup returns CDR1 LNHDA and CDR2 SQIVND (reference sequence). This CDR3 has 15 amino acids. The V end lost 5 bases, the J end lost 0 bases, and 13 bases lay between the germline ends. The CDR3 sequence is CASSGQPNMNTEAFF. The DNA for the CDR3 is TGTGCCAGTAGTGGACAGCCCAACATGAACACTGAAGCTTTCTTT.

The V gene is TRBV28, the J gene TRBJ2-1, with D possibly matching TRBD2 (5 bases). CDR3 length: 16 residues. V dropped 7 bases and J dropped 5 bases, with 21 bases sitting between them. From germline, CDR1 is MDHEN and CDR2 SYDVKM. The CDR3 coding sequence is TGTGCCAGCACCGTTGGTCGGAGGCTACGCCACAATGAGCAGTTCTTC. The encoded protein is CASTVGRRLRHNEQFF.